A single sample is the source of the 21 T cell receptor beta chains below, sequenced in a study of PD-L1 blockade in urothelial cancer. Sequenced by immunoSEQ multiplex PCR; TCRdb stores in-frame clones only, minus some. The sample holds about 70,000 clones, approximately 81% seen once. The sample consisted of PBMCs, taken around atezolizumab (anti-PD-L1) treatment. The receptors stem from a man between 65 and 85 years old with urothelial cancer.

V usage is TRBV2 and J usage is TRBJ1-2; tentatively, D is TRBD1 (6 bases). The V end lost 4 bases, the J end lost 0 bases, and 15 bases lay between the germline ends. The CDR3 has 16 residues. The germline CDR1 and CDR2 sequences are SNHLY and FYNNEI. Here the CDR3 reads CASSAQDRPSNYGYTF. CDR3 bases: TGTGCCAGCAGTGCCCAGGACAGACCGTCTAACTATGGCTACACCTTC.

V and J are TRBV2 and TRBJ1-2, with D possibly being TRBD1 (5 bases). This CDR3 spans 15 amino acids. Germline V CDR1 and CDR2: SNHLY, FYNNEI. V lost 2 bases, J lost 5 bases, and 15 bases lay in between. As DNA, the CDR3 is TGTGCCAGCAGTGAATCCTTCCAGGGAGGTTATGGCTACACCTTC. Its protein is CASSESFQGGYGYTF.

The V gene is TRBV14, the J gene TRBJ2-7; D is undetermined. Trimming removed 1 base from V and 0 bases from J, with 10 bases in between. This CDR3 region has 15 residues. The germline CDR1 and CDR2 sequences are SGHDN and FVKESK. The CDR3 DNA is TGTGCCAGCAGCCAAGGTAGCTGGAGCTCCTACGAGCAGTACTTC. Amino acids: CASSQGSWSSYEQYF.

The V call is TRBV2, the J call TRBJ2-1, with D possibly matching TRBD2 (6 bases). V was trimmed by 2 bases and J by 8 bases, leaving 13 bases between them. There are 14 residues in the CDR3. Germline CDR1 SNHLY, CDR2 FYNNEI. CDR3 sequence: CASSERVVADEQFF. The CDR3, as DNA: TGTGCCAGCAGTGAAAGAGTAGTAGCGGATGAGCAGTTCTTC.

V gene TRBV11-3 combines with J gene TRBJ2-1; the D gene is possibly TRBD2 (6 bases). The V gene's germline CDR1 is SGHNT and CDR2 YENEEA. V dropped 3 bases and J dropped 0 bases, with 12 bases sitting between them. The CDR3 consists of 16 residues. The DNA for the CDR3 is TGTGCCAGCAGCTTGGGGGGAGATAACTCCTACAATGAGCAGTTCTTC. Protein sequence: CASSLGGDNSYNEQFF.

This clone was observed once. The gene calls are TRBV9 and TRBJ2-2; D is unresolved. The CDR3 contains 13 residues. V lost 3 bases, J lost 6 bases, and 9 bases lay in between. Germline-derived CDR1 and CDR2 are SGDLS and YYNGEE. The CDR3 DNA reads TGTGCCAGCAGCGGGGTGGGCGCCGGGGAGCTGTTTTTT. It codes for CASSGVGAGELFF.

The chain recombines TRBV14 with TRBJ2-7; no reliable D call. Deletions cut 1 base from V and 0 bases from J, with 16 bases between. Per germline, CDR1 SGHDN and CDR2 FVKESK. The CDR3 consists of 17 residues. This CDR3 reads CASSQGPRSRNSYEQYF. CDR3 DNA: TGTGCCAGCAGCCAAGGACCCCGGAGTAGGAACTCCTACGAGCAGTACTTC. The complete variable domain, with remaining parts taken from reference TRBV14 and TRBJ2-7, reads EAGVTQFPSHSVIEKGQTVTLRCDPISGHDNLYWYRRVMGKEIKFLLHFVKESKQDESGMPNNRFLAERTGGTYSTLKVQPAELEDSGVYFCASSQGPRSRNSYEQYFGPGTRLTVT.

This clone was found once. This chain connects TRBV6-1 to TRBJ2-7; 8 bases map to TRBD2. The germline gives CDR1 MNHNS, CDR2 SASEGT. The V and J ends lost 4 bases and 7 bases, in that order; junction bases with no gene match: 12. This CDR3 contains 15 residues. The CDR3 nucleotides read TGTGCCAGCAGTGTAACTAGCGGCCACTACGGGGAGCAGTACTTC. Its translation: CASSVTSGHYGEQYF.

The chain employs TRBV5-1 and TRBJ2-1; a possible D gene is TRBD1 (5 bases). V was cut by 3 bases and J by 1 base, with 11 bases left in between. The CDR3 consists of 15 residues. Germline CDR1 reads SGHRS; CDR2 reads YFSETQ. CDR3 nucleotides: TGCGCCAGCAGCTCCTCCGCAGGGTCCTACAATGAGCAGTTCTTC. It yields the protein CASSSSAGSYNEQFF.

The chain links TRBV5-1 to TRBJ2-5; 8 bases line up with TRBD1. The CDR3 is 15 residues long. Trimming removed 0 bases from V and 2 bases from J; junction bases left unmatched: 3. Germline CDR1 reads SGHRS; CDR2 reads YFSETQ. The CDR3 nucleotides read TGCGCCAGCAGCTTGGCCGGGACAGGACAAGAGACCCAGTACTTC. This encodes CASSLAGTGQETQYF.

This clone has only one observation. J is TRBJ1-2 and V is TRBV27; 10 bases are a match to TRBD1. This CDR3 spans 15 amino acids. Germline CDR1 reads MNHEY; CDR2 reads SMNVEV (reference sequence). J was trimmed by 5 bases and V by 5 bases; bases with no gene match: 8. The CDR3 here is CASSPTGTGAYGYTF. CDR3 in DNA: TGTGCCAGCAGTCCGACCGGGACAGGGGCGTATGGCTACACCTTC.

The chain links TRBV5-4 to TRBJ2-2, with 9 bases fitting TRBD1. Germline V CDR1 and CDR2: SGHNT, YYREEE (reference sequence). The CDR3 runs to 16 residues. V was pared by 6 bases and J by 4 bases, with 10 bases of the junction left unmatched. The CDR3 sequence: CASTLGTGFTTGELFF. The CDR3 coding sequence is TGTGCCAGCACCCTAGGGACAGGGTTTACCACCGGGGAGCTGTTTTTT.

V gene TRBV18 combines with J gene TRBJ1-2; possible D gene TRBD1, 5 bases. The ends were cut back, 1 base at V and 7 bases at J, with 16 bases in the middle. CDR1 KGHSH and CDR2 LQKENI come from the germline V gene. The CDR3 loop spans 15 amino acids. This chain's CDR3 is CASSPLNLGGGGYTF. CDR3 sequence (DNA): TGTGCCAGCTCACCACTAAACCTCGGGGGTGGTGGCTACACCTTC.

The V gene is TRBV7-8, the J gene TRBJ2-2; 8 bases map to TRBD2. V shed 5 bases and J 7 bases; nucleotides not matched to a gene: 9. The CDR3 totals 15 residues. The germline gives CDR1 SGHVS, CDR2 FQNEAQ. CDR3 residues: CASSPLRGGIGELFF. DNA of the CDR3: TGTGCCAGCAGCCCCCTTCGCGGGGGGATCGGGGAGCTGTTTTTT.

J is TRBJ1-2 and V is TRBV27; D might be TRBD1 (5 bases). Trimming cost V 7 bases and J 0 bases, with 15 bases left between them. CDR1 and CDR2 from the germline V gene are MNHEY and SMNVEV (reference sequence). CDR3 length equals 15 residues. CDR3 protein: CASTMGRGANYGYTF. The CDR3 coding sequence is TGTGCCAGCACCATGGGGAGGGGAGCTAACTATGGCTACACCTTC.

This clone has just one count. The chain carries TRBV5-1 and TRBJ2-5; TRBD2 matches 12 bases. V was clipped by 0 bases and J by 4 bases; unmatched bases: 1. Per the germline V gene, CDR1 is SGHRS and CDR2 is YFSETQ. The length of the CDR3 is 15 residues. CDR3 loop: CASSLVGLAGETQYF. The CDR3 coding sequence is TGCGCCAGCAGCTTGGTGGGACTAGCGGGAGAGACCCAGTACTTC. Together with reference TRBV5-1 and TRBJ2-5, the CDR3 gives the full variable domain: KAGVTQTPRYLIKTRGQQVTLSCSPISGHRSVSWYQQTPGQGLQFLFEYFSETQRNKGNFPGRFSGRQFSNSRSEMNVSTLELGDSALYLCASSLVGLAGETQYFGPGTRLLVL.

The gene calls are TRBV6-6 and TRBJ2-2; D is ambiguous. This CDR3 contains 14 residues. Trimming left V 2 bases short and J 3 bases short, with 7 bases between. The germline gives CDR1 MNHNY, CDR2 SVGAGI (reference sequence). The CDR3 region has the DNA TGTGCCAGCAGTTACAACAGCTACACCGGGGAGCTGTTTTTT. Residues: CASSYNSYTGELFF.

The chain is built from TRBV5-5 and TRBJ2-5; D remains ambiguous. The germline gives CDR1 SGHKS, CDR2 YYEKEE (reference sequence). V was shortened by 2 bases and J by 2 bases, with 19 bases between the two germline ends. The CDR3 has 17 residues. The CDR3 coding sequence is TGTGCCAGCAGCTTTGGAACGGTACAGAGCCGTCAAGAGACCCAGTACTTC. It is translated as CASSFGTVQSRQETQYF.

This sequence joins TRBV19 and TRBJ1-5; D is unresolved. This CDR3 contains 17 residues. V was shortened by 0 bases and J by 0 bases, with 12 bases between the two germline ends. Germline V lookup: CDR1 LNHDA, CDR2 SQIVND (reference sequence). DNA for the CDR3: TGTGCCAGTAGTATAGATCTTAACCCAGATAGCAATCAGCCCCAGCATTTT. It encodes CASSIDLNPDSNQPQHF.

V usage is TRBV11-2 and J usage is TRBJ2-7; TRBD1 matches at 7 bases. The germline V gene has CDR1 SGHAT and CDR2 FQNNGV. After removal of 7 bases from V and 2 bases from J, the junction contained 5 bases not matched to a gene. This CDR3 is built from 13 residues. The CDR3 region is CASTRQGPYEQYF. The CDR3 region has the DNA TGTGCCAGCACCCGACAGGGTCCCTACGAGCAGTACTTC.

The genes are TRBV9 and TRBJ2-7; TRBD1 aligns across 10 bases. The CDR3 has 15 residues. CDR1 is SGDLS, CDR2 YYNGEE, per germline. With 1 base clipped from V and 7 bases from J, the junction kept 8 bases outside the gene matches. As DNA, the CDR3 is TGTGCCAGCAGCGTATCCCTCGACAGGGGGCAAGAGCAGTACTTC. It encodes CASSVSLDRGQEQYF.